These T cell receptor beta chains were read from a single sample in a study of blood T cell repertoires in COVID-19. Data came from immunoSEQ multiplex PCR; TCRdb stores just in-frame clones and leaves some out. In the table there are 55,000 to 70,000 clones, about 87% of which are singletons. The sequenced sample was peripheral blood. The receptors here all came from a man between 65 and 85 years old with acute or convalescent COVID-19. Each CDR3 is given with its conserved first and last residue. D genes are given only for firm matches. The listing skips clone size in some rows; elsewhere it reads once, few, many or a size class.

V gene	D gene	J gene	clone size	CDR3 DNA	CDR3 protein
TRBV2	.	TRBJ2-5	.	TGTGCCAGCAGCCCGGGGGGCCGAGAGACCCAGTACTTC	CASSPGGRETQYF
TRBV5-6	.	TRBJ2-7	.	TGTGCCAGCAGCTTGGAAGCAGGGGACTACGAGCAGTACTTC	CASSLEAGDYEQYF
TRBV5-1	TRBD2	TRBJ2-1	.	TGCGCCAGCAGCTTGGTGGCGGGAGGGCCGGGCAATGAGCAGTTCTTC	CASSLVAGGPGNEQFF
TRBV5-6	TRBD1	TRBJ2-6	.	TGTGCCAGCAGCTACAGGGGGGCAGGGGCCAACGTCCTGACTTTC	CASSYRGAGANVLTF
TRBV2	.	TRBJ1-1	.	TGTGCCAGCAGAGACTACGGACAGTCACGGGCCCCAGCTTTCTTT	CASRDYGQSRAPAFF
TRBV27	.	TRBJ2-7	.	TGTGCCAGCAGTTGGCACGTCTCCCCGTACGAGCAGTACTTC	CASSWHVSPYEQYF
TRBV30	.	TRBJ1-2	.	TGTGCCTGGAGTGTCCCGGGCTATGGCTACACCTTC	CAWSVPGYGYTF
TRBV2	TRBD1	TRBJ1-5	.	TGTGCCAGCAGGTCTACAGGGGGAAGGCCCCAGCATTTT	CASRSTGGRPQHF
TRBV6-5	.	TRBJ2-5	few	TGTGCCAGCAGCCCCAACAGAGAGACCCAGTACTTC	CASSPNRETQYF
TRBV7-6	TRBD2	TRBJ2-2	.	TGTGCCAGCAGCTTAGTGGAGGAGGGACTAGTGTACACCGGGGAGCTGTTTTTT	CASSLVEEGLVYTGELFF
TRBV10-3	TRBD1	TRBJ1-4	.	TGTGCCATCAGTGAGATCGGACAGGCAACTAATGAAAAACTGTTTTTT	CAISEIGQATNEKLFF
TRBV20-1	.	TRBJ1-2	.	TGCAGTGCCCCCTCGGGGGAAGGCTACACCTTC	CSAPSGEGYTF
TRBV6-2/TRBV6-3	TRBD1	TRBJ1-6	.	TGTGCCAGCAGCAAAACCGGGACAGGGGTTTCACCCCTCCACTTT	CASSKTGTGVSPLHF
TRBV5-1	.	TRBJ2-7	.	TGCGCCAGCAGCATCCCCAATTCAGACTTCACCTCTTACGAGCAGTACTTC	CASSIPNSDFTSYEQYF
TRBV10-1	TRBD1	TRBJ1-6	once	TGCGCCAGCAGGGGACAGTCTACCGGACCCCTCCACTTT	CASRGQSTGPLHF
TRBV20-1	.	TRBJ2-1	few	TGCAGTGCTAGTTTAGCGAGCTCCTACAATGAGCAGTTCTTC	CSASLASSYNEQFF
TRBV2	.	TRBJ1-1	.	TGTGCCAGCAGCATACTACGACAGGCGGACACTGAAGCTTTCTTT	CASSILRQADTEAFF
TRBV9	TRBD1	TRBJ1-3	few	TGTGCCAGCAGCGTAGAGGCAGGGGGCTTGATCTCTGGAAACACCATATATTTT	CASSVEAGGLISGNTIYF
TRBV3-1/TRBV3-2	.	TRBJ2-1	.	TGTGCCAGCAGCAGAGGGGGGGACAATGAGCAGTTCTTC	CASSRGGDNEQFF
TRBV11-2	TRBD1	TRBJ1-2	.	TGTGCCAGCAGCGACGGGACAGGGCGAAACTATGGCTACACCTTC	CASSDGTGRNYGYTF
TRBV18	.	TRBJ1-4	.	TGTGCCAGCTCACCACTCCCCGGGGCTAATGAAAAACTGTTTTTT	CASSPLPGANEKLFF
TRBV7-3	TRBD1	TRBJ1-1	.	TGTGCCAGCAGCCTACGGGGACAGGGGACTGAAGCTTTCTTT	CASSLRGQGTEAFF
TRBV12-3/TRBV12-4	.	TRBJ2-3	.	TGTGCCAGCAGTTTCGGGTCGGCGGATACGCAGTATTTT	CASSFGSADTQYF
TRBV5-1	.	TRBJ2-7	.	TGCGCCAGCAGTAGTGAGCTCTCCTACGAGCAGTACTTC	CASSSELSYEQYF
TRBV10-1	.	TRBJ1-1	.	TGCGCCAGCAGTGAGTCGAGGGGGACTGAAGCTTTCTTT	CASSESRGTEAFF
TRBV29-1	TRBD1	TRBJ2-6	.	TGCAGCGCAAGTGCAGGGGGCTCCTCTGGGGCCAACGTCCTGACTTTC	CSASAGGSSGANVLTF
TRBV4-1	.	TRBJ2-5	.	TGCGCCAGCAGCCAAGATGCGGGACTCCTAGAGACCCAGTACTTC	CASSQDAGLLETQYF
TRBV18	TRBD1	TRBJ2-3	.	TGTGCCAGCTCGCACGGTCCCGGGACAGGGCAGCCAGATACGCAGTATTTT	CASSHGPGTGQPDTQYF
TRBV6-6	.	TRBJ2-5	few	TGTGCCAGCAGCTCCTCAGAGACCCAGTACTTC	CASSSSETQYF
TRBV5-1	.	TRBJ1-5	once	TGCGCCAGCAGCCCGGACGGGGTGGGCAATCAGCCCCAGCATTTT	CASSPDGVGNQPQHF
TRBV5-1	.	TRBJ2-2	.	TGCGCCAGCAGCACATCGGGGGAAGGCGGGGAGCTGTTTTTT	CASSTSGEGGELFF
TRBV3-1/TRBV3-2	.	TRBJ1-2	once	TGTGCCAGCAGCCAGGGGAGGCCCAGGGTCACCTTC	CASSQGRPRVTF
TRBV4-1	.	TRBJ1-5	.	TGCGCCAGCAGCCAAGGAGGCCAGAGCAATCAGCCCCAGCATTTT	CASSQGGQSNQPQHF
TRBV28	.	TRBJ2-3	.	TGTGCCAGCAGCCTGGCGCGGGGGCCGGGCACAGATACGCAGTATTTT	CASSLARGPGTDTQYF
TRBV5-1	.	TRBJ2-5	.	TGCGCCAGCAGCTCGAACCCGGGCGGGGAGAACAGGGAGACCCAGTACTTC	CASSSNPGGENRETQYF
TRBV19	TRBD1	TRBJ1-4	.	TGTGCCAGTAGTCTCAGGACAGGGAATGAAAAACTGTTTTTT	CASSLRTGNEKLFF
TRBV28	TRBD1	TRBJ1-2	.	TGTGCCATTTCAACAGGGGGCTATGGCTACACCTTC	CAISTGGYGYTF
TRBV28	.	TRBJ1-5	.	TGTGCCAGCAGCAGGGGACCCTATAGCAATCAGCCCCAGCATTTT	CASSRGPYSNQPQHF
TRBV11-3	.	TRBJ2-2	.	TGTGCCAGCAGCACCCAGGGGCCCGGGGAGCTGTTTTTT	CASSTQGPGELFF
TRBV11-2	TRBD2	TRBJ2-1	.	TGTGCCAGCAAGCTAGTCTCCCTAGCGGCCACCTACAATGAGCAGTTCTTC	CASKLVSLAATYNEQFF
TRBV9	TRBD1	TRBJ2-7	.	TGTGCCAGCAGCTCCCAGACAGGGGGCGGTGAGCAGTACTTC	CASSSQTGGGEQYF
TRBV5-6	.	TRBJ2-2	.	TGTGCCAGCAGCTTGGCCGTATACAGCACCGGGGAGCTGTTTTTT	CASSLAVYSTGELFF
TRBV7-2	TRBD2	TRBJ2-3	.	TGTGCCAGCAGCCCTAGCGGGCTGCGCACAGATACGCAGTATTTT	CASSPSGLRTDTQYF
TRBV15	TRBD1	TRBJ2-5	.	TGTGCCACCAGCAGAGACCAACAGGGGAACCAGTACTTC	CATSRDQQGNQYF
TRBV7-7	.	TRBJ2-1	.	TGTGCTAGCAGCTTCCGGGACTCTAGATACAATGAGCAGTTCTTC	CASSFRDSRYNEQFF
TRBV5-1	.	TRBJ1-2	.	TGCGCCAGCAGCCTGGACTCGGGGGGCTATGGCTACACCTTC	CASSLDSGGYGYTF
TRBV3-1/TRBV3-2	TRBD2	TRBJ2-3	.	TGTGCCAGCAGCCGCCGGGGAGCGGGAGGCATCACAGATACGCAGTATTTT	CASSRRGAGGITDTQYF
TRBV3-1/TRBV3-2	TRBD2	TRBJ2-2	.	TGTGCCAGCAGTTGGACTAGCGGGAGGGTAATCGGAGGGGAGCTGTTTTTT	CASSWTSGRVIGGELFF
TRBV18	.	TRBJ1-3	.	TGTGCCAGCTCTCTCAATCTATCCGGAAACACCATATATTTT	CASSLNLSGNTIYF
TRBV15	.	TRBJ1-5	.	TGTGCCACCAGCAGAGATACTGGTAGCAATCAGCCCCAGCATTTT	CATSRDTGSNQPQHF
TRBV5-4	.	TRBJ1-6	.	TGTGCCAGCAAACGTTCGCTCGGGGATGAGGGTTCACCCCTCCACTTT	CASKRSLGDEGSPLHF
TRBV6-6	.	TRBJ1-1	.	TGTGCCAGCAGTCCGACAGTTCCGGGCACTGAAGCTTTCTTT	CASSPTVPGTEAFF
TRBV24-1	.	TRBJ2-2	.	TGTGCCACTTGGGGCAGGAACGAAGGGATCACCGGGGAGCTGTTTTTT	CATWGRNEGITGELFF